What follows describes a single TCR beta chain. Its antigen is as yet unknown. Some clones are missing from TCRdb's copy, which holds only in-frame ones; the method was immunoSEQ multiplex PCR. This sample has around 350,000 clones, with roughly 90% found just once. Germline assignment: CDR1 PRHDT and CDR2 FYEKMQ (reference sequence). This CDR3 has 14 amino acids. V shed 1 base, J shed 3 bases, and the junction held 2 bases outside the gene matches. The sample originates from a study of cytomegalovirus exposure and HLA in healthy donors. General study findings and limits: According to a subsequent analysis, TCR clusters identified in the first cohort showed a tendency to co-occur across the roughly 110 validation repertoires.

The donors were part of the approximately 120-subject validation cohort, which stood apart from the 666-subject first cohort. The material sequenced was PBMCs. The chain employs TRBV13 and TRBJ2-5; TRBD1 matches at 7 bases. This receptor was obtained from a young woman in good health and CMV-seronegative. CDR3 amino acids: CASSLEGGEETQYF. The CDR3 DNA sequence: TGTGCCAGCAGCTTAGAAGGGGGCGAAGAGACCCAGTACTTC. Variable domain in full (rest from reference TRBV13 and TRBJ2-5): AAGVIQSPRHLIKEKRETATLKCYPIPRHDTVYWYQQGPGQDPQFLISFYEKMQSDKGSIPDRFSAQQFSDYHSELNMSSLELGDSALYFCASSLEGGEETQYFGPGTRLLVL.